The rows below give T cell receptor beta chains drawn from one sample of a study of blood T cells in healthy people across ages. TCRdb redid the calling of the 5' RACE reads with MiXCR, one entry per CDR3 protein. The table lists hundreds of thousands of distinct CDR3 sequences, 58% of them singletons. Sequenced sample: blood. These receptors originate from a man between 60 and 70 years old in good health. CDR3s include the opening cysteine and the closing phenylalanine or tryptophan.

v_gene,j_gene,CDR3aa
TRBV9,TRBJ2-5,CASSVGVLLQETQYF
TRBV28,TRBJ2-7,CASSLSAGGPRSYEQYF
TRBV6-6,TRBJ2-3,CASTPGTSGGAGDTQYF
TRBV6-2/TRBV6-3,TRBJ2-5,CASSYGTSGYQETQYF
TRBV5-1,TRBJ2-1,CASSLALAGSHEQFF
TRBV29-1,TRBJ2-5,CSVEPGAVETQYF
TRBV5-1,TRBJ2-5,CASSSRTSSARETQYF
TRBV4-2,TRBJ2-1,CASSQDAAGVDEQFF
TRBV28,TRBJ2-1,CASSTPGLAGGLEFF
TRBV4-1,TRBJ2-2,CASSLRLAGAGELFF
TRBV5-1,TRBJ2-3,CASSPGDATDTQYF
TRBV6-2/TRBV6-3,TRBJ2-1,CASSYRRAPGFF
TRBV7-9,TRBJ2-4,CASSPWTGEENIQYF
TRBV5-1,TRBJ1-6,CASSLEGLNSPLHF
TRBV18,TRBJ2-7,CASSLTDSYEQYF
TRBV6-1,TRBJ1-1,CASSWGMGFPNTEAFF
TRBV7-2,TRBJ1-4,CASSRRTGEEKLFF
TRBV5-1,TRBJ1-5,CASSTIGGDNQPQHF
TRBV6-6,TRBJ1-5,CASSYSGDRVQPQHF
TRBV4-2,TRBJ2-7,CASSQEPRETQNF
TRBV2,TRBJ2-5,CASSEDRVGETQYF
TRBV7-2,TRBJ1-5,CASSLVFGTSNQPQHF
TRBV10-3,TRBJ2-5,CAIGRTGRETQYF
TRBV24-1,TRBJ2-1,CATNSDSYNEQFF
TRBV15,TRBJ2-7,CATSRDSLGEQYF
TRBV9,TRBJ2-1,CASSAGGRVGSFLNEQFF
TRBV3-1,TRBJ2-4,CASSQGPWGKNIQYF
TRBV9,TRBJ2-5,CASSVAARGGVETQYF
TRBV29-1,TRBJ2-3,CSVDRGILTDTQYF
TRBV12-3/TRBV12-4,TRBJ2-7,CASSPSEQYEQYF
TRBV14,TRBJ2-6,CAGEGRAGANVLTF
TRBV5-1,TRBJ2-3,CASSLGQRDTQYF
TRBV28,TRBJ1-2,CASSRQEYGYTF
TRBV7-2,TRBJ1-6,CASSPSNSPLHF
TRBV7-9,TRBJ2-3,CASSFPAGDSTDTQYF
TRBV20-1,TRBJ2-5,CSARKMGQKETQYF
TRBV27,TRBJ2-1,CASSYLGGRPYNEQFF